The next 2 T cell receptor beta chains were all read from a single sample in a study of vaccination and CD4 T cells after COVID-19. As to treatment: roughly ten-day PBMC culture with coronavirus spike peptide pools or control peptides (ViraFEST assay). These TCRs' antigens remain unknown. The assay that was used to sequence DNA from cultured CD4+ T cells was the Oncomine TCR Beta short-read assay. TCRdb reprocessed the PCR reads via MiXCR and lists one record per CDR3 protein. The sample includes around 9,300 distinct CDR3 sequences, 30% to 40% seen only once; the top ten take approximately 15%. Source material: CD4+ T cells from blood, cultured in vitro. These receptors all stem from a human donor who had recovered from COVID-19.

Only a few counts were recorded for this clonotype. The V gene is TRBV6-2 or TRBV6-3, the J gene TRBJ1-4; no reliable D call. CDR3 length: 13 residues. Deletions cut 10 bases from V and 5 bases from J, with 14 bases between. Looked up from germline, CDR1 is MNHEY and CDR2 is SVGEGT. The CDR3 DNA is TGTGCCACCCACTGGCGGCCGAATGAAAAACTGTTTTTT. Its translation: CATHWRPNEKLFF.

In its sample, this clonotype was seen a few times. The rearrangement uses TRBV12-3 or TRBV12-4 and TRBJ1-1; D might be TRBD1 (5 bases). Between the trimmed V and J ends, which lost 6 bases and 4 bases, there was a span of 12 bases. The CDR3 runs to 13 residues. CDR3 DNA: TGTGCCAGCAGAACCAGGGTGCCCACTGAAGCTTTCTTT. It yields the protein CASRTRVPTEAFF.